The entry below gives a single TCR beta chain sequence along with its context. This sample was taken from a study of T-cell reconstitution after alpha-beta-depleted transplantation in children. The V gene lost 4 bases and the J gene lost 8 bases, with 18 bases spanning the gap. Germline V gives CDR1 SEHNR, CDR2 FQNEAQ (reference sequence). The CDR3 has 15 amino acids. Unique molecular identifiers were incorporated into the prepared TCRbeta library. TCRdb recomputed calls from the PCR reads with MiXCR, one row per CDR3 protein. The table shows fewer than 400,000 distinct CDR3 sequences, with around 25% occurring only once.

The rearrangement uses TRBV7-9 and TRBJ1-5; D is ambiguous. This TCR derives from a male patient under 18 who had a stem cell transplant for acute lymphoblastic leukemia, so the T cells may come from the graft donor. Sequencing was performed on PBMCs, mostly from graft donor cells, taken 180 days after TCRalphabeta/CD19-depleted stem cell transplant. CDR3 sequence (DNA): TGTGCCAGCAGCTCCCTGGGGAGGCCCGGGGAGCCCCAGCATTTT. Protein: CASSSLGRPGEPQHF.